The present TCR beta chain was sequenced within a study of blood T cells in healthy people across ages. Broader study findings: Per million T cells, the diversity of TCR beta decreased roughly linearly as age advanced.

Together with a sample-barcoded 5' primer, a J-beta primer mix was included in a second PCR lasting about 6 to 12 cycles. TCRdb reanalysed the 5' RACE reads using MiXCR and keeps one entry per CDR3 protein. The sample lists around 650,000 distinct CDR3 sequences; around 41% were seen once. The V gene lost 4 bases and the J gene lost 4 bases, with 8 bases spanning the gap. The V gene's germline CDR1 is LGHDT and CDR2 YNNKEL (reference sequence). The CDR3 has 14 residues. This clonotype was picked up many times. Its matching antigen is unknown. Material for sequencing was blood. The genes are TRBV3-1 and TRBJ2-6; D unclear. The sequence derives from a man at least 80 years old in good health. CDR3 sequence (DNA): TGTGCCAGCAGCCCACAGTTGGGGGCCAACGTCCTGACTTTC. Its protein is CASSPQLGANVLTF.